This record concerns one T cell receptor beta chain sequence. Methods used by the authors: Nucleated cell number was recorded as an estimate derived from reference gene primer amplification. Using immunoSEQ multiplex PCR, the repertoire was profiled, and TCRdb retains in-frame clones only, with some absent. V, J and clone size are taken as reported in that table, and D and trimming were inferred from the DNA itself. The data show about 360,000 clones, with 75% to 90% seen just once and about 7.1% held by the top ten. The V gene lost 1 base and the J gene lost 1 base, with 7 bases spanning the gap. Germline CDR1 and CDR2: SGHNT and YENEEA. The CDR3 runs to 14 residues. The data were taken from a study of blood T cell repertoires in COVID-19. Study background: Samples representing acute and convalescent COVID-19 were sourced from the United States, Italy and Spain. T cells, B-cell-depleted T cells, or PBMCs provided the cDNA or gDNA that served as material.

Seattle enrolled patients during active infection and tracked them longitudinally. The sequence was obtained from a woman in her sixties with COVID-19, enrolled during active disease. Specimen: peripheral blood. V usage is TRBV11-3 and J usage is TRBJ2-5, with D unclear. The DNA of the CDR3 is TGTGCCAGCAGCTTAGTGGCCACCCAAGAGACCCAGTACTTC. The encoded protein is CASSLVATQETQYF.